This T cell receptor beta chain was identified in a study of blood T cell repertoires in COVID-19. Study overall: Researchers got acute and convalescent COVID-19 samples from the United States, Italy and Spain. The cDNA or gDNA used as material had been derived from T cells, B-cell-depleted T cells, or PBMCs.

The CDR3 is 16 residues long. Looked up from germline, CDR1 is SEHNR and CDR2 is FQNEAQ (reference sequence). The ends were cut back, 1 base at V and 4 bases at J, with 14 bases in the middle. Per the study methods: Researchers report that nucleated cell counts were estimated from reference gene primer amplification. Repertoires were generated with immunoSEQ multiplex PCR, while TCRdb's copy carries only in-frame clones and drops some. Clonal size and the V and J genes are those of that table, whereas D and trimming came from the DNA. The sample consists of about 50,000 clones, around 83% of them appearing once.

This receptor was obtained from an older man with active COVID-19. The chain recombines TRBV7-9 with TRBJ1-3, with TRBD1 as a possible D gene (5 bases). Sequenced: peripheral blood. The CDR3: CASSLDGGVAGNTIYF. The CDR3 DNA sequence: TGTGCCAGCAGCTTAGATGGGGGGGTCGCGGGAAACACCATATATTTT.